This TCR beta chain was profiled in a study of blood T cell repertoires in COVID-19. At the level of the study: Spain, Italy and the United States supplied samples that represented acute and convalescent COVID-19.

The CDR3 consists of 16 residues. The germline V gene has CDR1 MNHEY and CDR2 SVGAGI. V was clipped by 0 bases and J by 0 bases, with 11 bases between them. Here immunoSEQ multiplex PCR was the method, and the copy in TCRdb shows in-frame clones only, minus some. Of approximately 210,000 clones detected, roughly 82% appear once; the ten largest clones hold over 9.5%. This receptor was identified in a woman between 40 and 50 years old with acute or convalescent COVID-19. Sequenced: peripheral blood. V is TRBV6-5 and J is TRBJ1-2, with D tentatively TRBD1 (5 bases). CDR3 residues: CASSYSMDTANYGYTF. The CDR3 nucleotides read TGTGCCAGCAGTTACTCGATGGACACAGCTAACTATGGCTACACCTTC.